Listed below are T cell receptor beta chains from one sample, sequenced in a study of cytomegalovirus exposure and HLA in healthy donors. Sequenced by immunoSEQ multiplex PCR; TCRdb stores in-frame clones only, minus some. The data contain about 200,000 clones, about three quarters of them seen just once; the ten biggest clones take up over 0.95%. Specimen: PBMCs. These TCRs come from a woman aged 30 to 39 in good health and CMV-seronegative. The CDR3 runs from the conserved cysteine through the conserved F or W. A D gene is named only where the DNA matches it firmly. Clone size is given for some rows only: seen once, a few or many times, or a class if the clone is expanded.

J: TRBJ2-7
V: TRBV11-2
D: TRBD2
size: NA
DNA: TGTGCCAGCAGCTTAGGATGGCGGGGGGGCTCTCAAGAGCAGTACTTC
CDR3: CASSLGWRGGSQEQYF

J: TRBJ2-1
V: TRBV5-4
D: NA
size: NA
DNA: TGTGCCAGCCAAGGGGCCTACAATGAGCAGTTCTTC
CDR3: CASQGAYNEQFF

J: TRBJ1-2
V: TRBV21-1
D: NA
size: NA
DNA: TGTGCCAGCACCTCTTGGGAGGGGCGCCATGACTACACCTTC
CDR3: CASTSWEGRHDYTF

J: TRBJ2-1
V: TRBV6-5
D: NA
size: NA
DNA: TGTGCCAGCAGTTTGGGCTTTGGCAATGAGCAGTTCTTC
CDR3: CASSLGFGNEQFF

J: TRBJ2-3
V: TRBV10-1
D: NA
size: NA
DNA: TGCGCCAGCAGTGAGTCAGCGGACGGAGATACGCAGTATTTT
CDR3: CASSESADGDTQYF

J: TRBJ1-2
V: TRBV7-8
D: NA
size: few
DNA: TGTGCCAGCAGCCTCGGCGGGGTTGATGGTGGCTACACCTTC
CDR3: CASSLGGVDGGYTF

J: TRBJ1-6
V: TRBV5-8
D: NA
size: once
DNA: TGTGCCAGCAGCTTGGGGCCGAATAATTCACCCCTCCACTTT
CDR3: CASSLGPNNSPLHF

J: TRBJ1-1
V: TRBV6-6
D: NA
size: NA
DNA: TGTGCCAGCAGTTACTCGACGGGGAGTTCGGCTGAAGCTTTCTTT
CDR3: CASSYSTGSSAEAFF

J: TRBJ2-2
V: TRBV2
D: NA
size: NA
DNA: TGTGCCAGCAGTCCACAGGGACCCGGGGAGCTGTTTTTT
CDR3: CASSPQGPGELFF

J: TRBJ1-2
V: TRBV5-4
D: TRBD1
size: NA
DNA: TGTGCCAGCAGCCAAGGACAGGGGGCGAGAAACTATGGCTACACCTTC
CDR3: CASSQGQGARNYGYTF

J: TRBJ2-4
V: TRBV7-9
D: TRBD1
size: NA
DNA: TGTGCCAGCAGCTTTGCCGGGACAGGAGAAAACATTCAGTACTTC
CDR3: CASSFAGTGENIQYF

J: TRBJ2-1
V: TRBV5-1
D: TRBD1
size: NA
DNA: TGCGCCAGCAGCTTGGAGTGGGGACAGGGGGTGGATGAGCAGTTCTTC
CDR3: CASSLEWGQGVDEQFF

J: TRBJ2-7
V: TRBV19
D: TRBD1
size: NA
DNA: TGTGCCAGTAGTCTCGCCTCAACAGGGGGCATCGAGCAGTACTTC
CDR3: CASSLASTGGIEQYF

J: TRBJ2-7
V: TRBV2
D: NA
size: NA
DNA: TGTGCCAGCGAGAGGGATTCCTACGAGCAGTACTTC
CDR3: CASERDSYEQYF

J: TRBJ1-2
V: TRBV18
D: TRBD1
size: NA
DNA: TGTGCCAGCTCACCTAGCCGGGACAGGGGCTCCGGGGGCTACACCTTC
CDR3: CASSPSRDRGSGGYTF

J: TRBJ2-7
V: TRBV9
D: TRBD2
size: NA
DNA: TGTGCCAGCAGCGTAGCTAGCGGGAGTGCCTACGAGCAGTACTTC
CDR3: CASSVASGSAYEQYF

J: TRBJ2-7
V: TRBV28
D: NA
size: NA
DNA: TGTGCCAGCACACGGGACTTTTCCCCCTCCGAGCAGTACTTC
CDR3: CASTRDFSPSEQYF

J: TRBJ2-1
V: TRBV7-2
D: NA
size: NA
DNA: TGTGCCAGCAGCCGCTGGCGGGGCGCCTACAATGAGCAGTTCTTC
CDR3: CASSRWRGAYNEQFF